This T cell receptor beta chain was sequenced during a study of metastatic and nonmetastatic thyroid tumors. For the study at large: Malignant and benign thyroid patients had repertoires compared in peripheral blood and tumor or nodule tissue. General study points: Significantly higher TCR beta diversity was reportedly seen in malignant thyroid tumors than benign nodules, in blood and tumor.

All patients were treatment-naive before thyroid surgery. In this sample, this clone turned up a few times. What it recognizes is unknown. In the original processing: The study's classifier, a distant-metastasis tool for papillary thyroid cancer, was built using CDR3 differences across clinicopathological groups. TCRdb re-called clones from the PCR reads using MiXCR. None of the V and J calls come from the authors' own analysis; TCRdb made them. This repertoire shows 15,000 to 20,000 clones, 20% to 25% found once; its top ten account for around a fifth. The CDR3 covers 17 residues. The germline V gene encodes CDR1 MNHEY and CDR2 SMNVEV (reference sequence). V gave up 0 bases and J gave up 6 bases, with 18 bases separating them.

This sequence originates from a female donor with papillary thyroid cancer or a benign thyroid nodule (not recorded which). Some clones in this sample may be carry-over from other donors' samples. This rearrangement joins TRBV27 to TRBJ2-1; D is possibly TRBD1 or TRBD2 (5 bases each). Sequenced input: adjacent normal tissue. Here the CDR3 DNA reads TGTGCCAGCAGTTTATCTCACTGGGGACCCTATTTCAATGAGCAGTTCTTC. It is translated as CASSLSHWGPYFNEQFF.